These 11 T cell receptor beta chains share one sample of origin, sequenced in a study of blood T cell repertoires in COVID-19. Here immunoSEQ multiplex PCR was the method, and the copy in TCRdb shows in-frame clones only, minus some. Here the sample spans 100,000 or so clones, 84% being singletons. Input material: peripheral blood. All receptors come from a man aged 35-49 years with active or convalescent COVID-19.

The rearrangement joins TRBV19 to TRBJ2-2, with 7 bases identical to TRBD1. Germline CDR1 LNHDA, CDR2 SQIVND (reference sequence). The CDR3 contains 14 residues. V trimming: 3 bases; J trimming: 5 bases; junction bases outside the gene matches: 3. CDR3 amino acids: CASSMAGGTGELFF. Here the CDR3 DNA reads TGTGCCAGTAGTATGGCAGGGGGAACCGGGGAGCTGTTTTTT.

The rearrangement uses TRBV21-1 and TRBJ2-7; TRBD1, the table's D call, lacks a check against the DNA. TRBV21-1 is a recognized pseudogene. The CDR3 totals 14 residues. This CDR3 reads CASSKGPHYYEQYF. The DNA of the CDR3 is TGTGCCAGCAGCAAGGGGCCACATTATTACGAGCAGTACTTC.

This rearrangement joins TRBV25-1 to TRBJ1-4; D gene unclear. Trimming pared 4 bases from V and 5 bases from J, leaving 14 bases between. CDR1 is MGHDK, CDR2 SYGVNS, per germline. This CDR3 has 15 residues. The CDR3 DNA follows: TGTGCCAGCAGTGCCCCGCTGGGGAGCAATGAAAAACTGTTTTTT. Protein product: CASSAPLGSNEKLFF.

The chain uses TRBV2 and TRBJ2-7; tentative D call: TRBD1 (7 bases). The CDR3 sequence is 14 residues long. The germline gives CDR1 SNHLY, CDR2 FYNNEI. V lost 4 bases to trimming and J lost 2 bases, with 12 bases between them. The CDR3 sequence: CASSAQGGAYEQYF. The CDR3 DNA reads TGTGCCAGCAGTGCTCAGGGGGGTGCCTACGAGCAGTACTTC.

The CDR3 spells CASSLQISPLHF. The CDR3, as DNA: TGCGCCAGCAGCCTCCAGATTTCACCCCTCCACTTT. The genes are TRBV10-1 and TRBJ1-6; no clear D. This CDR3 contains 12 residues. Trimming took 6 bases from V and 9 from J, leaving 9 bases between them. CDR1 is WNHNN, CDR2 SYGVQD, per germline (reference sequence).

This chain connects TRBV10-3 to TRBJ1-4; D possibly corresponds to TRBD1 (5 bases). CDR1 and CDR2 (germline): ENHRY, SYGVKD. V lost 3 bases and J 5 bases, leaving 13 bases between the germline ends. The CDR3 is 15 amino acids. The CDR3 DNA reads TGTGCCATCAGTGAAAATAGACAGCCGAATGAAAAACTGTTTTTT. It translates to CAISENRQPNEKLFF.

A few counts support this clone. This chain uses TRBV18 with TRBJ1-5; TRBD1 might be the D (6 bases). V lost 8 bases to trimming and J lost 0 bases, with 20 bases between them. Germline-derived CDR1 and CDR2 are KGHSH and LQKENI. The length of the CDR3 is 17 residues. CDR3 sequence reads: CASTLHDRTDSNQPQHF. Written as DNA, the CDR3 is TGTGCCAGCACGCTCCATGACAGGACCGATAGCAATCAGCCCCAGCATTTT. Using reference TRBV18 and TRBJ1-5 for the parts outside the CDR3, the full variable domain is NAGVMQNPRHLVRRRGQEARLRCSPMKGHSHVYWYRQLPEEGLKFMVYLQKENIIDESGMPKERFSAEFPKEGPSILRIQQVVRGDSAAYFCASTLHDRTDSNQPQHFGDGTRLSIL.

The chain uses TRBV5-6 and TRBJ2-5; D might be TRBD1 (6 bases). Germline CDR1 reads SGHDT; CDR2 reads YYEEEE. This CDR3 has 15 residues. V gave up 2 bases and J gave up 2 bases, with 13 bases separating them. CDR3 DNA: TGTGCCAGCAGCTTCTCCGACAGGCGACAAGAGACCCAGTACTTC. Residues: CASSFSDRRQETQYF. Looking up the rest from reference TRBV5-6 and TRBJ2-5 gives the full variable domain: DAGVTQSPTHLIKTRGQQVTLRCSPKSGHDTVSWYQQALGQGPQFIFQYYEEEERQRGNFPDRFSGHQFPNYSSELNVNALLLGDSALYLCASSFSDRRQETQYFGPGTRLLVL.

This chain uses TRBV25-1 with TRBJ2-3, with D possibly TRBD2 on 6 matching bases. CDR1 and CDR2 from the germline V gene are MGHDK and SYGVNS. CDR3 size: 16 residues. V was clipped by 4 bases and J by 3 bases, with 17 bases between them. Written as DNA, the CDR3 is TGTGCCAGCAGTGGCCTTGGGGGGTATATGACAGATACGCAGTATTTT. It is translated as CASSGLGGYMTDTQYF.

The table lists this clone with a count of one. The V and J genes are TRBV7-2 and TRBJ1-1, with D unresolved. The CDR3 loop spans 14 amino acids. The germline V and J ends were trimmed by 2 bases and 4 bases, with 11 bases remaining between them. In germline, CDR1 is SGHTA, CDR2 FQGNSA. CDR3 nucleotides: TGTGCCAGCAGCTTAACGGAGGGCAGCACTGAAGCTTTCTTT. Protein product: CASSLTEGSTEAFF.

The chain uses TRBV9 and TRBJ2-5; TRBD2 agrees at 7 bases. Germline CDR1 reads SGDLS; CDR2 reads YYNGEE. This CDR3 comprises 15 residues. The ends lost 4 bases at V and 2 bases at J; junction bases unmatched: 8. The CDR3: CASSKGGLEQETQYF. The CDR3 DNA reads as TGTGCCAGCAGCAAGGGAGGACTAGAGCAAGAGACCCAGTACTTC.